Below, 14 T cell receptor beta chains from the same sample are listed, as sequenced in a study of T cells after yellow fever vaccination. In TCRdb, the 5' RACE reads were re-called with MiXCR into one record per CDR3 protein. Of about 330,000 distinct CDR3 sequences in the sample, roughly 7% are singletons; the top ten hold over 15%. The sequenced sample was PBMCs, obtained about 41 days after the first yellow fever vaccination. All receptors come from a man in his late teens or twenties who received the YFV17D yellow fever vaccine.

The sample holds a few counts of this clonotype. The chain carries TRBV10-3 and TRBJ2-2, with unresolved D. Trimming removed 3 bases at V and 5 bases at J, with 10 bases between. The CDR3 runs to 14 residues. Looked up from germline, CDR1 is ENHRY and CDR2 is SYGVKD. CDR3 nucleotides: TGTGCCATCAGTGACCGAACAGATACCGGGGAGCTGTTTTTT. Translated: CAISDRTDTGELFF.

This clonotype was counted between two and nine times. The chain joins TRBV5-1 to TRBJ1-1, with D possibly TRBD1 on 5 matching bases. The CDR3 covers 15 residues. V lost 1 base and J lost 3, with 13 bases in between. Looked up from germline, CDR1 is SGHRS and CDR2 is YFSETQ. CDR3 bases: TGCGCCAGCAGCTTGATTCCAGGGCCGGACACTGAAGCTTTCTTT. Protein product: CASSLIPGPDTEAFF.

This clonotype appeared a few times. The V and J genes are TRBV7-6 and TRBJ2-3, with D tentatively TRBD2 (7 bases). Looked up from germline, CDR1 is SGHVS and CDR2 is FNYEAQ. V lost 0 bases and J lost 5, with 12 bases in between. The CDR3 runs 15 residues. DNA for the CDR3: TGTGCCAGCAGCTTAGCGGGGGGGCTTAAAGATACGCAGTATTTT. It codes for CASSLAGGLKDTQYF.

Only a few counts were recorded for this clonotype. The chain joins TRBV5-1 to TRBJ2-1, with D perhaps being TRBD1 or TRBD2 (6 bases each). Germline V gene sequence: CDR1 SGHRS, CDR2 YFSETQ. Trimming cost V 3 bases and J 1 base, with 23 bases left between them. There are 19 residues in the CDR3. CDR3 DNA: TGCGCCAGCAGCTCACCGGGACAAAGGAGGGCTATGTCCTACAATGAGCAGTTCTTC. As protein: CASSSPGQRRAMSYNEQFF. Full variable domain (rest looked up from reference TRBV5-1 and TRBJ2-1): KAGVTQTPRYLIKTRGQQVTLSCSPISGHRSVSWYQQTPGQGLQFLFEYFSETQRNKGNFPGRFSGRQFSNSRSEMNVSTLELGDSALYLCASSSPGQRRAMSYNEQFFGPGTRLTVL.

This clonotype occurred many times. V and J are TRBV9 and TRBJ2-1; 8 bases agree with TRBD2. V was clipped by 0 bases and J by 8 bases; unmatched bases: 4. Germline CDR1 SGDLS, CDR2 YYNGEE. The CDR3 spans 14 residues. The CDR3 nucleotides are TGTGCCAGCAGCGTAGGACTAGCGAGCGATGAGCAGTTCTTC. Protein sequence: CASSVGLASDEQFF. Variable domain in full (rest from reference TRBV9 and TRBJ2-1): DSGVTQTPKHLITATGQRVTLRCSPRSGDLSVYWYQQSLDQGLQFLIQYYNGEERAKGNILERFSAQQFPDLHSELNLSSLELGDSALYFCASSVGLASDEQFFGPGTRLTVL.

This CDR3 reads CASSLAWGENEQFF. CDR3 nucleotides: TGTGCCAGCAGCTTAGCTTGGGGGGAGAATGAGCAGTTCTTC. The chain is built from TRBV7-2 and TRBJ2-1, with D tentatively TRBD2 (6 bases). Trimming left V 0 bases short and J 7 bases short, with 10 bases between. The CDR3 runs 14 residues. Germline loops: CDR1 SGHTA, CDR2 FQGNSA.

The CDR3: CASSSQYSNTGELFF. The CDR3 DNA reads as TGCGCCAGCAGCTCCCAATACAGTAACACCGGGGAGCTGTTTTTT. The genes are TRBV5-1 and TRBJ2-2; no definite D call. CDR3 length equals 15 residues. V was cut by 3 bases and J by 2 bases, with 11 bases left in between. The germline CDR1 and CDR2 sequences are SGHRS and YFSETQ. The full variable domain, rest sourced from reference TRBV5-1 and TRBJ2-2, is KAGVTQTPRYLIKTRGQQVTLSCSPISGHRSVSWYQQTPGQGLQFLFEYFSETQRNKGNFPGRFSGRQFSNSRSEMNVSTLELGDSALYLCASSSQYSNTGELFFGEGSRLTVL.

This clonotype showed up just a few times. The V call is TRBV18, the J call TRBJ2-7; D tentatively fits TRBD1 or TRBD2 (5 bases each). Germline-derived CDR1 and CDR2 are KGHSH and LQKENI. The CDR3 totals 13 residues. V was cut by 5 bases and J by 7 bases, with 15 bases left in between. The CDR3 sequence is CASSEGTSGEQYV. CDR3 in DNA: TGTGCCAGCTCAGAAGGGACCTCTGGTGAGCAGTACGTC.

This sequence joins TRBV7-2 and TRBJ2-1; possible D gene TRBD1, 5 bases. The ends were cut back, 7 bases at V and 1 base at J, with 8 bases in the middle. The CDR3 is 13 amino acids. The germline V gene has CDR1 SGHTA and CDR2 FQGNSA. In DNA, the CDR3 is TGTGCCAGCAAGACAGCATCCTACAATGAGCAGTTCTTC. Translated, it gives CASKTASYNEQFF.

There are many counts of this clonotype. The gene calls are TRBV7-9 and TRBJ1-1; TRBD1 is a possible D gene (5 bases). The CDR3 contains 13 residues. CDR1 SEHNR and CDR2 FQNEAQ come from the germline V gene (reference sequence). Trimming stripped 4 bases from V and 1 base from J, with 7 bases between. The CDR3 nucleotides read TGTGCCAGCAGCTCCACAGGGAACACTGAAGCTTTCTTT. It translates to CASSSTGNTEAFF.

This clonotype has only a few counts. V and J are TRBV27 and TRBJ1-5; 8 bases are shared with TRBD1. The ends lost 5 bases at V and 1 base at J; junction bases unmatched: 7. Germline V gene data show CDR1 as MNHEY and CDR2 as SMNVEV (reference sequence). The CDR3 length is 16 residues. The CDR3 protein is CASSPSRDRSNQPQHF. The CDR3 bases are TGTGCCAGCAGTCCATCCCGGGACAGGAGCAATCAGCCCCAGCATTTT.

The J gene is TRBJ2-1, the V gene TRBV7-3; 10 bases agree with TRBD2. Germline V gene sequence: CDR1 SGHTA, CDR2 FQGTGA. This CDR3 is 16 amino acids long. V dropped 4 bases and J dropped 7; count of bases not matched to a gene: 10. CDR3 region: CASSSRLAGAVNEQFF. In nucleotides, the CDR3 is TGTGCCAGCAGCTCTCGACTAGCGGGTGCCGTGAATGAGCAGTTCTTC.

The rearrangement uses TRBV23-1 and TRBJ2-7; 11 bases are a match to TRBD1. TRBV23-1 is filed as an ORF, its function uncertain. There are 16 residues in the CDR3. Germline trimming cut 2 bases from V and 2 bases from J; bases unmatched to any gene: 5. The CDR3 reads CASSQPGQGAPYEQYF. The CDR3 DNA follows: TGCGCCAGCAGTCAACCAGGACAGGGGGCCCCCTACGAGCAGTACTTC.

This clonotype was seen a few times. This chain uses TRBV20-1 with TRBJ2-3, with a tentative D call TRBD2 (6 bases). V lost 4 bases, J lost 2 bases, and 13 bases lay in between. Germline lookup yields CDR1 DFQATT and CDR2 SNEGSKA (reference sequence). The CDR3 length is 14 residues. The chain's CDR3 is CSAILPGATDTQYF. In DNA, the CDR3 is TGCAGTGCTATCCTACCGGGAGCCACAGATACGCAGTATTTT.